The 23 T cell receptor beta chains below come from one sample, sequenced in a study of T cell repertoires in ileal Crohn's disease. Generated by immunoSEQ multiplex PCR, the TCRdb table keeps only in-frame clones and is missing some. The sample has some 17,000 clones; around two thirds are singletons. The sequenced sample was ileal tissue. The receptors here all came from an adult with Crohn's disease.

The chain links TRBV15 to TRBJ1-1; D is perhaps TRBD1 (6 bases). V lost 4 bases, J lost 0 bases, and 9 bases lay in between. There are 14 residues in the CDR3. Germline V gene lookup returns CDR1 LNHNV and CDR2 YYDKDF (reference sequence). The CDR3 sequence is CATSNNRVNTEAFF. DNA for the CDR3: TGTGCCACCAGCAACAACAGGGTGAACACTGAAGCTTTCTTT.

The chain couples TRBV2 to TRBJ2-1; 8 bases match TRBD2. The V gene end was trimmed by 4 bases and the J gene end by 3 bases; junction bases not matched to a gene: 5. Germline V lookup: CDR1 SNHLY, CDR2 FYNNEI. This CDR3 comprises 15 residues. The CDR3 region is CASSAERGNYNEQFF. The CDR3 bases are TGTGCCAGCAGTGCGGAGCGGGGGAACTACAATGAGCAGTTCTTC.

The chain carries TRBV7-9 and TRBJ2-7, with 12 nucleotides matching TRBD1. The CDR3 covers 15 residues. CDR1 is SEHNR, CDR2 FQNEAQ, per germline (reference sequence). J gave up 5 bases and V 6 bases, and 8 bases lay outside the gene matches. CDR3 region: CASSHTGTGGDEQYF. The DNA for the CDR3 is TGTGCCAGCAGTCATACCGGGACAGGGGGCGACGAGCAGTACTTC.

This clone occurred once. V is TRBV4-2 and J is TRBJ1-1; 7 bases map to TRBD1. Trimming at V came to 4 bases and at J to 0 bases, leaving 11 bases not matched to a gene. CDR1 is LGHNA, CDR2 YNFKEQ, per germline. The CDR3 length is 17 residues. CDR3 bases: TGTGCCAGCAGCCCGTTGACAGGGTCTGGGATGAACACTGAAGCTTTCTTT. Translation: CASSPLTGSGMNTEAFF.

The chain uses TRBV19 and TRBJ1-6, with 8 bases that match TRBD1. The germline gives CDR1 LNHDA, CDR2 SQIVND (reference sequence). CDR3 length equals 16 residues. Trimming cost V 5 bases and J 3 bases; bases outside gene matches: 6. The CDR3 DNA sequence: TGTGCCAGTAGTCCCCGACAGGGGCTCTATAATTCACCCCTCCACTTT. Protein product: CASSPRQGLYNSPLHF.

V and J are TRBV28 and TRBJ1-1; the D gene is possibly TRBD1 (5 bases). Germline V lookup: CDR1 MDHEN, CDR2 SYDVKM. The CDR3 is made up of 14 amino acids. The ends were cut back, 3 bases at V and 2 bases at J, with 10 bases in the middle. CDR3 bases: TGTGCCAGCAGTTTCCACAGGCCAAACACTGAAGCTTTCTTT. Encoded protein: CASSFHRPNTEAFF.

This clone has a handful of counts. V is TRBV14 and J is TRBJ1-2; unclear D gene. The V gene lost 1 base and the J gene lost 10 bases, with 13 bases spanning the gap. The CDR3 totals 13 residues. Per germline, CDR1 SGHDN and CDR2 FVKESK. Here the CDR3 DNA reads TGTGCCAGCAGCCAAGTATCGTACAGAACCTACACCTTC. Residues: CASSQVSYRTYTF.

CDR3 sequence: CASSDGYRVNTGELFF. As DNA, the CDR3 is TGTGCCAGCAGTGACGGATACAGGGTGAACACCGGGGAGCTGTTTTTT. This chain connects TRBV6-4 to TRBJ2-2; D may be TRBD1 (6 bases). The V gene's germline CDR1 is MRHNA and CDR2 SNTAGT. V lost 2 bases and J 1 base, leaving 11 bases between the germline ends. The CDR3 length is 16 residues.

As concerns this clone: Other DNA sequences of this sample code for an identical CDR3. This rearrangement joins TRBV5-1 to TRBJ1-6; 8 positions match TRBD1. Germline V CDR1 and CDR2: SGHRS, YFSETQ. Germline trimming cut 4 bases from V and 10 bases from J; bases unmatched to any gene: 7. The CDR3 sequence is 14 residues long. The CDR3 DNA reads as TGCGCCAGCAGCCCCGGACAGGGAGAGTCACCCCTCCACTTT. It encodes CASSPGQGESPLHF.

This clone was picked up one time. The chain joins TRBV5-6 to TRBJ1-1; 9 bases are shared with TRBD1. With V trimmed by 0 bases and J by 1 base, 7 bases remained unmatched. This CDR3 has 17 amino acids. Germline CDR1 and CDR2: SGHDT and YYEEEE. The CDR3 spells CASSLVTGGISNTEAFF. DNA of the CDR3: TGTGCCAGCAGCTTGGTCACAGGGGGCATTTCGAACACTGAAGCTTTCTTT.

This clone was recorded a few times. The V gene is TRBV19, the J gene TRBJ2-5, with D tentatively TRBD2 (6 bases). The V end was cut by 7 bases, the J end by 4 bases, with 13 bases between. Germline V lookup: CDR1 LNHDA, CDR2 SQIVND (reference sequence). The CDR3 covers 13 residues. This CDR3 is CASTVSGGETQYF. DNA of the CDR3: TGTGCCAGTACCGTTAGCGGTGGAGAGACCCAGTACTTC.

CDR3 protein: CASSPGLEYEQYF. The CDR3 nucleotides are TGTGCCAGCAGTCCAGGACTAGAGTACGAGCAGTACTTC. The rearrangement uses TRBV27 and TRBJ2-7; the match to TRBD2 covers 7 bases. The length of the CDR3 is 13 residues. CDR1 is MNHEY, CDR2 SMNVEV, per germline (reference sequence). Trimming cost V 5 bases and J 4 bases; bases outside gene matches: 5.

The gene calls are TRBV6-1 and TRBJ2-3; 11 nucleotides agree with TRBD2. This CDR3 region has 15 residues. V lost 8 bases and J lost 3; bases outside the gene matches: 7. CDR1 is MNHNS, CDR2 SASEGT, per germline. CDR3 region: CASLIIAGGTDTQYF. DNA of the CDR3: TGTGCCAGCCTGATAATAGCGGGGGGGACAGATACGCAGTATTTT.

For this clone: In the same sample, other DNA sequences code for this CDR3. This chain joins TRBV6-4 and TRBJ2-3; 8 bases map to TRBD2. CDR3 size: 15 residues. J gave up 2 bases and V 0 bases, and 1 base lay outside the gene matches. Germline-derived CDR1 and CDR2 are MRHNA and SNTAGT. CDR3 DNA sequence: TGTGCCAGCAGTGACTCCGGGGGGGCCACAGATACGCAGTATTTT. Translated, it gives CASSDSGGATDTQYF.

This chain connects TRBV7-2 to TRBJ2-1; 10 nucleotides agree with TRBD2. Per germline, CDR1 SGHTA and CDR2 FQGNSA. The CDR3 totals 14 residues. With 7 bases clipped from V and 8 bases from J, the junction kept 8 bases outside the gene matches. The CDR3 spells CASKPGLASYEQFF. The CDR3, as DNA: TGTGCCAGCAAACCGGGACTAGCGTCGTATGAGCAGTTCTTC.

This clone was counted only a few times. The rearrangement joins TRBV7-6 to TRBJ1-5; no clear D. This CDR3 has 13 residues. Germline V gives CDR1 SGHVS, CDR2 FNYEAQ. Trimming took off 2 bases at V and 5 bases at J, with 7 bases between the two ends. CDR3 bases: TGTGCCAGCAGCTTATTCACTGATCAGCCCCAGCATTTT. It translates to CASSLFTDQPQHF. Looking up the rest from reference TRBV7-6 and TRBJ1-5 gives the full variable domain: GAGVSQSPRYKVTKRGQDVALRCDPISGHVSLYWYRQALGQGPEFLTYFNYEAQQDKSGLPNDRFSAERPEGSISTLTIQRTEQRDSAMYRCASSLFTDQPQHFGDGTRLSIL.

The chain has TRBV10-2 and TRBJ2-2; TRBD2 matches at 7 bases. The junction had 8 bases not matched to a gene; V was cut back by 4 bases and J by 3 bases. This CDR3 is built from 16 residues. Germline V CDR1 and CDR2: WSHSY, SAAADI. For the CDR3, the DNA is TGCGCCAGCAGTGTCGGTGGGGCGGGAGACACCGGGGAGCTGTTTTTT. Its translation is CASSVGGAGDTGELFF.

This clone was observed a handful of times. The chain combines TRBV28 with TRBJ2-1, with D tentatively TRBD2 (6 bases). CDR3 length: 10 residues. V lost 8 bases, J lost 8 bases, and 7 bases lay in between. The germline CDR1 and CDR2 sequences are MDHEN and SYDVKM. The CDR3 here is CASAGYEQFF. The CDR3 nucleotides are TGTGCCAGCGCGGGGTATGAGCAGTTCTTC.

The gene calls are TRBV6-5 and TRBJ2-2; D not certain. The V gene's germline CDR1 is MNHEY and CDR2 SVGAGI. Trimming took 0 bases from V and 5 from J, leaving 7 bases between them. CDR3 size: 14 residues. CDR3 loop: CASSYSLITGELFF. The CDR3 DNA reads TGTGCCAGCAGTTACTCGTTAATTACCGGGGAGCTGTTTTTT.

This clone appeared a few times. This chain links TRBV5-6 with TRBJ2-2; 8 bases line up with TRBD2. The CDR3 runs 17 residues. J lost 4 bases, V lost 1 base, and 9 bases had no gene match. Germline assignment: CDR1 SGHDT and CDR2 YYEEEE. The CDR3 nucleotides read TGTGCCAGCAGCTTGCAGGATCTAGCGGGTTTCACCGGGGAGCTGTTTTTT. The encoded protein is CASSLQDLAGFTGELFF.

This clone came up a few times. The gene calls are TRBV4-2 and TRBJ2-7, with 10 bases aligning to TRBD1. J was trimmed by 4 bases and V by 4 bases; bases with no gene match: 7. Germline CDR1 reads LGHNA; CDR2 reads YNFKEQ. The CDR3 spans 15 residues. The CDR3 nucleotides read TGTGCCAGCAGCCCGACCGGGACAGGGGTTTACGAGCAGTACTTC. Translating it yields CASSPTGTGVYEQYF.

The V and J genes are TRBV12-5 and TRBJ1-5; 7 nucleotides align to TRBD1. CDR3 size: 14 residues. Germline V gene lookup returns CDR1 LGHNT and CDR2 FRNRAP. V shed 7 bases, J shed 4 bases, and the junction held 7 bases outside the gene matches. The CDR3 sequence: CASASDRLNQPQHF. The CDR3 DNA sequence: TGTGCTAGTGCCTCGGACAGGTTAAATCAGCCCCAGCATTTT. The variable domain in full, completed from reference TRBV12-5 and TRBJ1-5, reads DARVTQTPRHKVTEMGQEVTMRCQPILGHNTVFWYRQTMMQGLELLAYFRNRAPLDDSGMPKDRFSAEMPDATLATLKIQPSEPRDSAVYFCASASDRLNQPQHFGDGTRLSIL.

The CDR3 is CASRTGSSSYEQYF. CDR3 nucleotide sequence: TGTGCCAGCAGAACAGGGTCGAGCTCCTACGAGCAGTACTTC. The chain recombines TRBV27 with TRBJ2-7; possible D gene TRBD1, 6 bases. Germline V gene lookup returns CDR1 MNHEY and CDR2 SMNVEV (reference sequence). The CDR3 loop spans 14 amino acids. Trimming left V 6 bases short and J 0 bases short, with 12 bases between.